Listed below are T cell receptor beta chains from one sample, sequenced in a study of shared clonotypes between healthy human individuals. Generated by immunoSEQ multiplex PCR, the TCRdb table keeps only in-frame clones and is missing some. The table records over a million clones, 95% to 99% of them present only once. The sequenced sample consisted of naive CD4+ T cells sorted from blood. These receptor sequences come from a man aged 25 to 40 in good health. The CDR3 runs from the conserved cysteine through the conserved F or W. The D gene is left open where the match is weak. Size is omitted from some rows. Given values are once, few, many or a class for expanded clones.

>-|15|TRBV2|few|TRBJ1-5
CASSRTRVGNQPQHF
TGTGCCAGCAGTAGGACAAGGGTGGGGAATCAGCCCCAGCATTTT
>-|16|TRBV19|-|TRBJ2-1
CASSIGGGFTYNEQFF
TGTGCCAGTAGTATAGGCGGGGGCTTTACCTACAATGAGCAGTTCTTC
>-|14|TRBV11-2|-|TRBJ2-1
CASSHRLRHNEQFF
TGTGCCAGCAGCCACCGACTGAGGCACAATGAGCAGTTCTTC
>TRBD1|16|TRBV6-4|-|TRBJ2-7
CASSPTGALSPYEQYF
TGTGCCAGCAGTCCGACAGGGGCCCTCAGCCCCTACGAGCAGTACTTC
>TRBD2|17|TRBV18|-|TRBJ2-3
CASSPLPRGGTTDTQYF
TGTGCCAGCTCACCATTGCCACGGGGAGGGACCACAGATACGCAGTATTTT
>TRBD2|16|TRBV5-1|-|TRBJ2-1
CASSLLTSGSHNEQFF
TGCGCCAGCAGCTTGTTGACTAGCGGGAGCCACAATGAGCAGTTCTTC
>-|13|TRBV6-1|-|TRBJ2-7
CASSATESYEQYF
TGTGCCAGCAGTGCTACGGAATCCTACGAGCAGTACTTC
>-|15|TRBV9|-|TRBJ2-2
CASSVSSDNTGELFF
TGTGCCAGCAGCGTATCTAGCGATAACACCGGGGAGCTGTTTTTT
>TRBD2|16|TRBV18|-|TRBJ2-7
CASSPGLAGVSYEQYF
TGTGCCAGCTCACCGGGGCTAGCGGGGGTCTCCTACGAGCAGTACTTC
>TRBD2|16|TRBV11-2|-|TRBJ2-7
CASSSLGLAGNYEQYF
TGTGCCAGCAGCTCCCTAGGGCTAGCGGGGAACTACGAGCAGTACTTC
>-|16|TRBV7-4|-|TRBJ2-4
CASSPEPPRSTGIQYF
TGTGCCAGCAGCCCCGAACCCCCCAGGTCGACGGGCATTCAGTACTTC
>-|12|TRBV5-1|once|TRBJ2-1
CASSLYGNEQFF
TGCGCCAGCAGCTTGTACGGGAATGAGCAGTTCTTC
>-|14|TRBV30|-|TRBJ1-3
CAWSLGNPGNTIYF
TGTGCCTGGAGCCTGGGAAACCCGGGAAACACCATATATTTT
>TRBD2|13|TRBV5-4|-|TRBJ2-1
CASRLAGAHEQFF
TGTGCCAGCAGATTAGCGGGAGCCCATGAGCAGTTCTTC
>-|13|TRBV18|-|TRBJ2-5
CASSPNREETQYF
TGTGCCAGCTCACCTAACAGGGAAGAGACCCAGTACTTC
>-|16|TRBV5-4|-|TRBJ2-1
CASSLEGSPSYNEQFF
TGTGCCAGCAGCTTGGAGGGATCCCCTTCCTACAATGAGCAGTTCTTC
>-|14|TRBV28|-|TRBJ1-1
CASSSYPGSTEAFF
TGTGCCAGCAGTTCCTATCCAGGGAGCACTGAAGCTTTCTTT
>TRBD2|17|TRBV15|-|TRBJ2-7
CATSSRLAGNRGYEQYF
TGTGCCACCAGCAGCAGACTAGCTGGGAACCGGGGCTACGAGCAGTACTTC
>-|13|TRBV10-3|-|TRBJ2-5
CAISDRIQETQYF
TGTGCCATCAGTGATCGTATCCAAGAGACCCAGTACTTC
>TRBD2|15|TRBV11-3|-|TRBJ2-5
CASSLGLAGQETQYF
TGTGCCAGCAGCTTAGGGCTAGCGGGACAAGAGACCCAGTACTTC
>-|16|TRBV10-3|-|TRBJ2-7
CAISDPGPDRRSEQYF
TGTGCCATCAGTGACCCCGGGCCAGATAGGAGGTCCGAGCAGTACTTC
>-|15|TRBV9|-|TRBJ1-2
CASSDMAGANYGYTF
TGTGCCAGCAGCGACATGGCAGGGGCTAACTATGGCTACACCTTC
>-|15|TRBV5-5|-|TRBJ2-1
CASSLEGQGYNEQFF
TGTGCCAGCAGCTTAGAGGGCCAGGGATACAATGAGCAGTTCTTC
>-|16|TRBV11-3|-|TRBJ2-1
CASSLEPRGAYNEQFF
TGTGCCAGCAGCTTAGAGCCACGCGGAGCCTACAATGAGCAGTTCTTC
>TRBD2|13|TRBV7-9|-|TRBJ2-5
CASNLADQETQYF
TGTGCCAGCAATCTAGCGGACCAAGAGACCCAGTACTTC
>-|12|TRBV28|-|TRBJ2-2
CASSWPGGELFF
TGTGCCAGCAGTTGGCCGGGCGGGGAGCTGTTTTTT
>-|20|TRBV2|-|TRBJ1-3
CASSEALLLGSSSGGNTIYF
TGTGCCAGCAGTGAAGCGCTTCTGCTAGGTTCAAGTTCCGGAGGAAACACCATATATTTT
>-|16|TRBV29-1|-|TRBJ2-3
CSVERVPRPSTDTQYF
TGCAGCGTTGAGAGGGTACCGCGCCCTAGCACAGATACGCAGTATTTT
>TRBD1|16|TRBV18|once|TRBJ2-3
CASSPTRDSSGDTQYF
TGTGCCAGCTCACCGACCCGGGACAGTAGTGGAGATACGCAGTATTTT
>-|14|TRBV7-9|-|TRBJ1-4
CASSWGQGNEKLFF
TGTGCCAGCAGCTGGGGGCAGGGGAATGAAAAACTGTTTTTT
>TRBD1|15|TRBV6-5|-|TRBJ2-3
CASSPRTGSTDTQYF
TGTGCCAGCAGTCCCCGGACAGGGTCCACAGATACGCAGTATTTT
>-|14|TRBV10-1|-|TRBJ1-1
CASSDGGKNTEAFF
TGCGCCAGCAGTGATGGGGGGAAGAACACTGAAGCTTTCTTT
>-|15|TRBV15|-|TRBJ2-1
CATSREGSFYNEQFF
TGTGCCACCAGCAGAGAAGGGTCGTTCTACAATGAGCAGTTCTTC
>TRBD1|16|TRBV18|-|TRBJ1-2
CASSPLTGQGANGYTF
TGTGCCAGCTCACCACTGACGGGACAGGGGGCTAATGGCTACACCTTC
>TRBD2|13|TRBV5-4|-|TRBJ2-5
CASSGGGQETQYF
TGTGCCAGCAGCGGGGGGGGCCAAGAGACCCAGTACTTC
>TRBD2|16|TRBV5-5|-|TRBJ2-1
CASSPIGTRAYNEQFF
TGTGCCAGCAGCCCCATAGGGACTAGGGCTTACAATGAGCAGTTCTTC
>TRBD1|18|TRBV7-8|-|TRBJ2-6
CASPSGRQGAAGANVLTF
TGTGCCAGCCCCTCAGGGAGACAGGGGGCGGCCGGGGCCAACGTCCTGACTTTC
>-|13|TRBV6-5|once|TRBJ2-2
CASSYRGTGELFF
TGTGCCAGCAGTTACAGGGGGACCGGGGAGCTGTTTTTT
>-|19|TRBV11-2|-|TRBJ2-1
CASSLDRGRLLATNNEQFF
TGTGCCAGCAGCTTAGATAGAGGACGGCTCCTTGCGACTAACAATGAGCAGTTCTTC
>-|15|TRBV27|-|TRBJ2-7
CASSLSLPYSYEQYF
TGTGCCAGCAGTTTAAGCCTACCTTACTCCTACGAGCAGTACTTC
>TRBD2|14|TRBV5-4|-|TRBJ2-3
CASRAGVSTDTQYF
TGTGCCAGTAGAGCGGGAGTAAGCACAGATACGCAGTATTTT
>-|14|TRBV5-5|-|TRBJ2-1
CASIPLGEDGEQFF
TGTGCCAGCATCCCCCTGGGGGAAGACGGTGAGCAGTTCTTC
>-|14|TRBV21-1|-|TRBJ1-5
CAGQGTYSNQPQHF
TGTGCCGGACAGGGGACGTATAGCAATCAGCCCCAGCATTTT
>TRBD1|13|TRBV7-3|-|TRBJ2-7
CASSPDRGYEQYF
TGTGCCAGCAGCCCGGACAGGGGCTACGAGCAGTACTTC
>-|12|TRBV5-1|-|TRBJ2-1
CASSLPYDEQFF
TGCGCCAGCAGCTTGCCCTACGATGAGCAGTTCTTC
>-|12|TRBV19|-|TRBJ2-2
CASSELFRELFF
TGTGCCAGTAGCGAGCTCTTCCGGGAGCTGTTTTTT
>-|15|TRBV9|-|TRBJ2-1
CASSVGGANYNEQFF
TGTGCCAGCAGCGTAGGGGGGGCGAACTACAATGAGCAGTTCTTC
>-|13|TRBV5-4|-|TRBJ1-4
CASSLDSNEKLFF
TGTGCCAGCAGCTTGGACAGCAATGAAAAACTGTTTTTT
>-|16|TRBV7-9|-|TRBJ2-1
CASSLATGISYNEQFF
TGTGCCAGCAGCTTAGCAACCGGAATTTCCTACAATGAGCAGTTCTTC
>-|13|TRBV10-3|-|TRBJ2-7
CAIKTDRTYEQYF
TGTGCCATCAAAACCGACCGGACCTACGAGCAGTACTTC
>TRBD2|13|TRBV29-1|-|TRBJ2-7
CSVGTRYSYEQYF
TGCAGCGTGGGGACTAGGTACTCCTACGAGCAGTACTTC